Shown below are 2 T cell receptor beta chains from a single sample sequenced in a study of early T cells in non-severe SARS-CoV-2 infection. TCRdb itself ran the 5' RACE reads through MiXCR, one entry per CDR3 protein. The table has over 30,000 distinct CDR3 sequences, less than 6.5% seen once; the top ten hold around an eighth. Material: whole blood. These receptors were obtained from an adult who was a healthcare worker with PCR-confirmed SARS-CoV-2 infection or an uninfected control (not recorded which).

This clonotype was detected many times. This chain connects TRBV11-2 to TRBJ2-6, with D perhaps matching TRBD1 (6 bases). V dropped 8 bases and J dropped 0 bases, with 14 bases sitting between them. The V gene's germline CDR1 is SGHAT and CDR2 FQNNGV. The CDR3 has 16 residues. CDR3 in DNA: TGTGCCAGCGGAGGACAGCGATTCTCTGGGGCCAACGTCCTGACTTTC. Its translation is CASGGQRFSGANVLTF.

The chain carries TRBV18 and TRBJ2-1, with 9 bases fitting TRBD2. The CDR3 has 17 residues. The germline gives CDR1 KGHSH, CDR2 LQKENI. The junction had 8 bases not matched to a gene; V was cut back by 1 base and J by 4 bases. The CDR3 coding sequence is TGTGCCAGCTCACCACTAGCGGGGGCCACCATTTACAATGAGCAGTTCTTC. It is translated as CASSPLAGATIYNEQFF.